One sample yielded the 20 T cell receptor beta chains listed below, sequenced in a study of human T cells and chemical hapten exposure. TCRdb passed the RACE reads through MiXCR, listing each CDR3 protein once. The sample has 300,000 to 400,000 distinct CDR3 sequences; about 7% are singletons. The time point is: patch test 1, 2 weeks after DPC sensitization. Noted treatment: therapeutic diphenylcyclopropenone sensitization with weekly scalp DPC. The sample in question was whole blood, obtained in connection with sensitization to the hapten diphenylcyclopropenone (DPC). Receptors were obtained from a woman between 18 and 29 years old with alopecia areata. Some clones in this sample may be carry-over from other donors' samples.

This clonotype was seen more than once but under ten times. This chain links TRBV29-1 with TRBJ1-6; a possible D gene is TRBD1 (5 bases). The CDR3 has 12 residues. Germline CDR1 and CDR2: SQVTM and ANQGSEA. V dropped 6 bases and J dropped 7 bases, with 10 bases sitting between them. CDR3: CSVGTGNSPLHF. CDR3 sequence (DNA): TGCAGCGTCGGGACCGGGAATTCACCCCTCCACTTT.

The CDR3 nucleotides read TGTGCCAGCAGCCGCCCGGAGGGGGCAAGCACAGATACGCAGTATTTT. Translated: CASSRPEGASTDTQYF. The rearrangement links TRBV12-3 or TRBV12-4 to TRBJ2-3, with a possible D match to TRBD1 (7 bases). Trimming took off 6 bases at V and 0 bases at J, with 16 bases between the two ends. This CDR3 comprises 16 residues.

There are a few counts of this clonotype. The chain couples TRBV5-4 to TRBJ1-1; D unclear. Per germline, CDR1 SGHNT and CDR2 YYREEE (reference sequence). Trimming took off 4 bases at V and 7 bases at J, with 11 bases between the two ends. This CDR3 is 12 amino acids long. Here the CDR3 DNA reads TGTGCCAGCAGCGGGTGGATCGGTGAAGCTTTCTTT. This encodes CASSGWIGEAFF. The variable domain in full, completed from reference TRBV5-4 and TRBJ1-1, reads ETGVTQSPTHLIKTRGQQVTLRCSSQSGHNTVSWYQQALGQGPQFIFQYYREEENGRGNFPPRFSGLQFPNYSSELNVNALELDDSALYLCASSGWIGEAFFGQGTRLTVV.

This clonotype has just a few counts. DNA for the CDR3: TGTGCCAGCAGCGCTGGGGGGACAGGGGTGAAAGAGACCCAGTACTTC. Its translation is CASSAGGTGVKETQYF. The chain uses TRBV9 and TRBJ2-5; TRBD1 agrees at 10 bases. CDR1 is SGDLS, CDR2 YYNGEE, per germline. Trimming took 3 bases from V and 3 from J; bases not matched to a gene: 8. The CDR3 runs 16 residues.

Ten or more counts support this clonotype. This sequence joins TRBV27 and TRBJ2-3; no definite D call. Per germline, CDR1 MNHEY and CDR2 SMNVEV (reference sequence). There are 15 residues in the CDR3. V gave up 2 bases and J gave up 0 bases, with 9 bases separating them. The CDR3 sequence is CASSLQDTSTDTQYF. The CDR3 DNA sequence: TGTGCCAGCAGTTTACAGGATACTAGCACAGATACGCAGTATTTT.

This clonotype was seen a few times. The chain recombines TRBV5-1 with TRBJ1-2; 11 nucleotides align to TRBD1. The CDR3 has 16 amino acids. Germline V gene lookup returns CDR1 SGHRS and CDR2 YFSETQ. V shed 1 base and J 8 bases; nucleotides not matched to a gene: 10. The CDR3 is CASSLLFVGQGDGYTF. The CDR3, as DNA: TGCGCCAGCAGCTTGTTGTTCGTGGGACAGGGGGACGGCTACACCTTC.

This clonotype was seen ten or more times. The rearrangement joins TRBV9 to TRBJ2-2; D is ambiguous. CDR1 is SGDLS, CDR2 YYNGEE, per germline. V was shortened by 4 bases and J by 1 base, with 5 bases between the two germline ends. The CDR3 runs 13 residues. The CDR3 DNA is TGTGCCAGCAGCCAGAAGAACACCGGGGAGCTGTTTTTT. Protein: CASSQKNTGELFF.

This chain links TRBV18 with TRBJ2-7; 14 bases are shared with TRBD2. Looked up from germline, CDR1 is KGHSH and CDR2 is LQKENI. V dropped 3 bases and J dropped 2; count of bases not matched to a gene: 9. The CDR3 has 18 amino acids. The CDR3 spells CASSPGLAGGPPAYEQYF. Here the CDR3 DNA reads TGTGCCAGCTCACCCGGACTAGCGGGGGGCCCCCCGGCCTACGAGCAGTACTTC.

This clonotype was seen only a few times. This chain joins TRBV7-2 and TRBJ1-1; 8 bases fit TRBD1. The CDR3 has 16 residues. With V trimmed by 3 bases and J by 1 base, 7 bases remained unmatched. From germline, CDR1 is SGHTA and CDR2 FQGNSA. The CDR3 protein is CASSFNRDRKNTEAFF. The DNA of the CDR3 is TGTGCCAGCAGCTTTAACCGGGACAGGAAGAACACTGAAGCTTTCTTT.

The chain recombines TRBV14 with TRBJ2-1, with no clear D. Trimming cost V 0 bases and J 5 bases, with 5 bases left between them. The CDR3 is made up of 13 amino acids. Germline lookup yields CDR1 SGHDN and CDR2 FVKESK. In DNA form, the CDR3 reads TGTGCCAGCAGCCAAGATATCCACAATGAGCAGTTCTTC. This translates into CASSQDIHNEQFF.

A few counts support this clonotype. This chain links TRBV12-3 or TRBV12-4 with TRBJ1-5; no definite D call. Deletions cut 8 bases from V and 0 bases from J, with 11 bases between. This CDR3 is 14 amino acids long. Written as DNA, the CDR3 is TGTGCCAGCTCCAAGGTTAATAGCAATCAGCCCCAGCATTTT. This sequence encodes CASSKVNSNQPQHF.

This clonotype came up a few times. CDR3 nucleotide sequence: TGTGCCAGCAGTCCCGGGACAGGGTTTGGCTACACCTTC. Translated, it gives CASSPGTGFGYTF. The V and J genes are TRBV6-5 and TRBJ1-2, with 9 bases lining up with TRBD1. This CDR3 has 13 residues. Trimming took 5 bases from V and 7 from J; bases not matched to a gene: 5. Per germline, CDR1 MNHEY and CDR2 SVGAGI.

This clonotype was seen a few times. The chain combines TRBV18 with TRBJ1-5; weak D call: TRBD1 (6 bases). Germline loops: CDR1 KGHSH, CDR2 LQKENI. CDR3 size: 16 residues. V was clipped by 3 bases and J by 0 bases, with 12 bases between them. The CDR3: CASSPQGRSSNQPQHF. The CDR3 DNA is TGTGCCAGCTCACCGCAGGGGCGAAGTAGCAATCAGCCCCAGCATTTT.

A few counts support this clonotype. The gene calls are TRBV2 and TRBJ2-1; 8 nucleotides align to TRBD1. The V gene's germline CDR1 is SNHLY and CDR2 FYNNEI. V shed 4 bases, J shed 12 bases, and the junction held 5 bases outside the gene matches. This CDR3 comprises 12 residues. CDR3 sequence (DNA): TGTGCCAGCAGTGCGTCACAGGGGGGGCAGTTCTTC. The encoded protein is CASSASQGGQFF. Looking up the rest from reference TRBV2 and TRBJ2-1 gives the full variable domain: EPEVTQTPSHQVTQMGQEVILRCVPISNHLYFYWYRQILGQKVEFLVSFYNNEISEKSEIFDDQFSVERPDGSNFTLKIRSTKLEDSAMYFCASSASQGGQFFGPGTRLTVL.

Here the CDR3 DNA reads TGTGCCAGCAGCTCCAATACCCCACAGGCTCGCTCCTACGAGCAGTACTTC. This encodes CASSSNTPQARSYEQYF. The chain carries TRBV6-1 and TRBJ2-7, with a tentative D call TRBD1 (5 bases). The germline CDR1 and CDR2 sequences are MNHNS and SASEGT. V lost 6 bases to trimming and J lost 0 bases, with 21 bases between them. The CDR3 length is 17 residues.

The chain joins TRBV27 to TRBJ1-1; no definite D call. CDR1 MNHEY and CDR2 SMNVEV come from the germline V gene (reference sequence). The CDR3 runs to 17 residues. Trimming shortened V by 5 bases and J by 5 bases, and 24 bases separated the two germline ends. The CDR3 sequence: CASSPTKTIIGVTEAFF. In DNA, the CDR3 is TGTGCCAGCAGTCCGACTAAGACGATAATAGGAGTTACTGAAGCTTTCTTT.

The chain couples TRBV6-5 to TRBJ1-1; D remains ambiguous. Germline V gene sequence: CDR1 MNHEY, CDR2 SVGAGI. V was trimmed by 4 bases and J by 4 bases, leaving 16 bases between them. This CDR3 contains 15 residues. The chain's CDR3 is CASSSGLNPRTEAFF. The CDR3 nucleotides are TGTGCCAGCAGTTCAGGACTGAATCCTCGCACTGAAGCTTTCTTT.

The CDR3 is CASSQDSSRTFF. The CDR3 nucleotides read TGCGCCAGCAGCCAAGATTCCAGTAGGACTTTCTTT. The rearrangement uses TRBV4-1 and TRBJ1-1; unclear D gene. CDR1 is MGHRA and CDR2 is YSYEKL in the germline V gene. This CDR3 has 12 amino acids. V lost 0 bases to trimming and J lost 12 bases, with 11 bases between them.

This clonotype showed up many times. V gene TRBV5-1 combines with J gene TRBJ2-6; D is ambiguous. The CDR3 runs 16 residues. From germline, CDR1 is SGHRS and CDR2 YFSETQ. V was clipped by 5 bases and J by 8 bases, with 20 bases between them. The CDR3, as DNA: TGCGCCAGCAGGAAATTTAGGGTACTTTCGACCAACGTCCTGACTTTC. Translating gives CASRKFRVLSTNVLTF. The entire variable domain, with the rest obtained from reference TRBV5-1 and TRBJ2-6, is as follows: KAGVTQTPRYLIKTRGQQVTLSCSPISGHRSVSWYQQTPGQGLQFLFEYFSETQRNKGNFPGRFSGRQFSNSRSEMNVSTLELGDSALYLCASRKFRVLSTNVLTFGAGSRLTVL.

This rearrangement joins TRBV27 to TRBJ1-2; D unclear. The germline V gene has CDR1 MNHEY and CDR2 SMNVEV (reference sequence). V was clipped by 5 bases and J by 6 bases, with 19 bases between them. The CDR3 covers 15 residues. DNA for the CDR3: TGTGCCAGCAGTCCCTCGATGCCCTATATCCATGGCTACACCTTC. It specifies CASSPSMPYIHGYTF.